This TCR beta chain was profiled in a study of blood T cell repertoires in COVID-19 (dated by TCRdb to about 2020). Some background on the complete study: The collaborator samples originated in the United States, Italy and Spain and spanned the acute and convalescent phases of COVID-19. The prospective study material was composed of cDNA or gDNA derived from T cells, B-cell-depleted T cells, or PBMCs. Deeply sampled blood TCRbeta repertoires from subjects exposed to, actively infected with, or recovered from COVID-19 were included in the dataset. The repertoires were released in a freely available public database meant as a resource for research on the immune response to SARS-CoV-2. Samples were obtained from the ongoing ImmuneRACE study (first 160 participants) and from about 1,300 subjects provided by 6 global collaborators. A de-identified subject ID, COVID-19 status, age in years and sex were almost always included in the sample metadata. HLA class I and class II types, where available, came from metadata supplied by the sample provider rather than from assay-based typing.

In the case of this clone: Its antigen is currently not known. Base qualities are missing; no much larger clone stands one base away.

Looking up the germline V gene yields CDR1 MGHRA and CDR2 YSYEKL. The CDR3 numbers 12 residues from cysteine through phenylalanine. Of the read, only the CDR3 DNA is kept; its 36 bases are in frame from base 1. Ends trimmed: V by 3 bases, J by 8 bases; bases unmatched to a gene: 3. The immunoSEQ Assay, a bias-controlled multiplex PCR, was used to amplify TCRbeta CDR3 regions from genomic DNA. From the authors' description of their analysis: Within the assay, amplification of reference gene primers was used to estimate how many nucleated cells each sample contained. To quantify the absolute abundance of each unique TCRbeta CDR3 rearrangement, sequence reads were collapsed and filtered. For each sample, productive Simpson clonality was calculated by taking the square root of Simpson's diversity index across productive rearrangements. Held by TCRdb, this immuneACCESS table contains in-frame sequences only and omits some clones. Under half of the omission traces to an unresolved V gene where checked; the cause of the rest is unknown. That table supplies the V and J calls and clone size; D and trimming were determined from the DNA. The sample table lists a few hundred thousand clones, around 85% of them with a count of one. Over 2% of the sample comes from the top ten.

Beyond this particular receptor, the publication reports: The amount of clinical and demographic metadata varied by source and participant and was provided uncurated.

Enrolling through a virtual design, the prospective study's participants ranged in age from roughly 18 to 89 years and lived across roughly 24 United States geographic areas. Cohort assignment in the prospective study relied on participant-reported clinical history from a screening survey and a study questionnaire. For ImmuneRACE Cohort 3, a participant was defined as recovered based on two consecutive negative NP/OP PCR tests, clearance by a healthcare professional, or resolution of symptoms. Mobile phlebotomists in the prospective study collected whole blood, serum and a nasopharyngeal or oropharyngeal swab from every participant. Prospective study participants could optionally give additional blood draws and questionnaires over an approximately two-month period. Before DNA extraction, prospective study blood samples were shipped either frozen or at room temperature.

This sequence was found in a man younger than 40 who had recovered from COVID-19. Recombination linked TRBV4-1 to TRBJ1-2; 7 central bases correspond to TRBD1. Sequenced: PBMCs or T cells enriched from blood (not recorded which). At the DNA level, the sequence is TGCGCCAGCAGCCATGACAGGGTCGGCTACACCTTC. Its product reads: CASSHDRVGYTF.